The T cell receptor (beta chain) under discussion was sequenced for a study of CD8+ T cells in alopecia areata. Study-wide results and limits: Affected lesional scalp, above all in alopecia totalis/universalis, was more clonal than normal scalp. Mice showed clearer TCR sharing than patients did, a gap that was possibly HLA-related.

Sequencing used cDNA as its template, made by extracting RNA and reverse transcribing it. The data were produced by immunoSEQ multiplex PCR, yet TCRdb's version contains in-frame clones alone and is incomplete. The sample yields over 150,000 clones, around three fifths seen once. Note on this clone: What it recognizes is unknown.

This TCR was sampled from a human donor in good health. The sequencing input was CD8+ T cells sorted from blood.

This CDR3 reads CSGQGFTGELFF. In DNA form, the CDR3 reads TGCAGCGGACAGGGATTCACCGGGGAGCTGTTTTTT. V usage is TRBV29-1 and J usage is TRBJ2-2; the match to TRBD1 covers 7 bases. J lost 4 bases, V lost 7 bases, and 3 bases had no gene match. There are 12 residues in the CDR3. The germline V gene encodes CDR1 SQVTM and CDR2 ANQGSEA.